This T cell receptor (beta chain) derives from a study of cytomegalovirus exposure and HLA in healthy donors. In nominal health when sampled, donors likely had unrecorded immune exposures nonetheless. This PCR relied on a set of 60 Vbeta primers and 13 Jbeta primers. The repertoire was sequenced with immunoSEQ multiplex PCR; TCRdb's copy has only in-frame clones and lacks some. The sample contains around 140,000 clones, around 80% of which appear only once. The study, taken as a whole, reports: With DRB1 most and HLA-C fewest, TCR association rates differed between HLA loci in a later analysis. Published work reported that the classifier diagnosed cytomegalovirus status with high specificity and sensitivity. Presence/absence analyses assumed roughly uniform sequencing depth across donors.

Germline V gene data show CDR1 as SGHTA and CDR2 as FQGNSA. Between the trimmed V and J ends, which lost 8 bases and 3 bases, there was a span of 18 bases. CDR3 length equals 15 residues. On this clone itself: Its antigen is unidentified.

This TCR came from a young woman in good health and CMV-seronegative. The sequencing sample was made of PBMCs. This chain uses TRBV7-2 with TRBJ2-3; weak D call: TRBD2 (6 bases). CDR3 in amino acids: CASLQTPAGTDTQYF. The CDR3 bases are TGTGCCAGCCTCCAAACACCGGCGGGAACAGATACGCAGTATTTT.